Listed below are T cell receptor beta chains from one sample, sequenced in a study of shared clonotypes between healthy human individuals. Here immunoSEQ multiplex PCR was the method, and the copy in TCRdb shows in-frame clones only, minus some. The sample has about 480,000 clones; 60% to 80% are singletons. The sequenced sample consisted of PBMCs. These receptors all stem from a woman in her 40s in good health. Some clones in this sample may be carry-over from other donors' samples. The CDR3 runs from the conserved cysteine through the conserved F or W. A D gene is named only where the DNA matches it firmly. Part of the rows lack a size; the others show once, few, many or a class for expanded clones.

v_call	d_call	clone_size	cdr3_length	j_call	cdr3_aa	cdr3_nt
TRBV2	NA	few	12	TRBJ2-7	CASTGQPGEQYF	TGTGCCAGCACGGGCCAGCCTGGGGAGCAGTACTTC
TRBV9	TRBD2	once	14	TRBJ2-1	CASSFQTSGNEQFF	TGTGCCAGCAGCTTTCAGACTAGCGGCAATGAGCAGTTCTTC
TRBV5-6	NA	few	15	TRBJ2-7	CASSLARGGGSEQYF	TGTGCCAGCAGCTTGGCCAGGGGAGGAGGGAGCGAGCAGTACTTC
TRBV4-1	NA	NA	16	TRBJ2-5	CASSQVAIGPQETQYF	TGCGCCAGCAGCCAAGTCGCCATAGGTCCCCAAGAGACCCAGTACTTC
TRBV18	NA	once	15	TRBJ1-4	CASSPWQGEREKLFF	TGTGCCAGCTCACCTTGGCAGGGTGAGCGTGAAAAACTGTTTTTT
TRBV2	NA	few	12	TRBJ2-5	CASSEYGETQYF	TGTGCCAGCAGTGAATACGGAGAGACCCAGTACTTC
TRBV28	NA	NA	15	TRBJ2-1	CASMGSGGSYNEQFF	TGTGCCAGCATGGGAAGTGGGGGGTCCTACAATGAGCAGTTCTTC
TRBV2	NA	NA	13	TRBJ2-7	CASSGQRIGEQYF	TGTGCCAGCAGCGGACAGAGGATAGGGGAGCAGTACTTC
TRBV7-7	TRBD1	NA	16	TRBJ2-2	CASSPEGQGGRGELFF	TGTGCTAGCAGCCCTGAGGGACAGGGGGGTCGCGGGGAGCTGTTTTTT
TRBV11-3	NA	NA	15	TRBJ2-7	CASSPHQGKAYEQYF	TGTGCCAGCAGCCCACACCAGGGGAAGGCCTACGAGCAGTACTTC
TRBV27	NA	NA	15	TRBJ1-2	CASSLSVGQHYGYTF	TGTGCCAGCAGTTTATCGGTAGGGCAGCACTATGGCTACACCTTC
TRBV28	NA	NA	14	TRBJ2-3	CASSSPGAGDTQYF	TGTGCCAGCAGTTCCCCCGGGGCCGGTGATACGCAGTATTTT
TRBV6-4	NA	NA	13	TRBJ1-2	CASSLAGAEGYTF	TGTGCCAGCAGTCTGGCGGGCGCAGAGGGCTACACCTTC
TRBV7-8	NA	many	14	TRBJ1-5	CASSSSPGNQPQHF	TGTGCCAGCAGCTCCAGCCCGGGCAATCAGCCCCAGCATTTT
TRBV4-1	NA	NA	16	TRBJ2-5	CASSQHRDPWGETQYF	TGCGCCAGCAGCCAACACCGGGACCCTTGGGGGGAGACCCAGTACTTC
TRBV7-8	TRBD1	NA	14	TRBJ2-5	CASSPTGNQETQYF	TGTGCCAGCAGCCCGACAGGGAATCAAGAGACCCAGTACTTC
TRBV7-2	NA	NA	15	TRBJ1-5	CASRDPGGMNQPQHF	TGTGCCAGCAGGGACCCTGGGGGTATGAATCAGCCCCAGCATTTT
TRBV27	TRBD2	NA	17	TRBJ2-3	CASSPLGRGLAEDTQYF	TGTGCCAGCAGTCCCCTGGGCCGGGGACTAGCGGAAGATACGCAGTATTTT
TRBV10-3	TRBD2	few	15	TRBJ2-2	CAISSVPAGEGELFF	TGTGCCATCAGTTCCGTCCCGGCGGGAGAGGGGGAGCTGTTTTTT
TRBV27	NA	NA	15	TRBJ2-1	CASSKEPGLYNEQFF	TGTGCCAGCAGTAAGGAGCCCGGGCTCTACAATGAGCAGTTCTTC
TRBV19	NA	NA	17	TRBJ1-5	CASSKVMVRHSNQPQHF	TGTGCCAGTAGTAAGGTAATGGTGAGACATAGCAATCAGCCCCAGCATTTT
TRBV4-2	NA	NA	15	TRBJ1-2	CASSPLDRDNYGYTF	TGTGCCAGCAGCCCCCTCGATAGAGATAACTATGGCTACACCTTC
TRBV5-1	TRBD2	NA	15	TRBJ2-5	CASSLLDSGRETQYF	TGCGCCAGCAGCCTTCTAGATAGCGGGAGGGAGACCCAGTACTTC
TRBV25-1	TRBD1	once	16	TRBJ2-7	CASSALGQGSVYEQYF	TGTGCCAGCAGTGCCCTCGGACAGGGGAGTGTCTACGAGCAGTACTTC
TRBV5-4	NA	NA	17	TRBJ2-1	CASSLPRSGSSYNEQFF	TGTGCCAGCAGCTTGCCCAGGAGCGGTAGCTCCTACAATGAGCAGTTCTTC
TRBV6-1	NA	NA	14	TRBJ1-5	CASSERRGNQPQHF	TGTGCCAGCAGTGAGCGCAGGGGCAATCAGCCCCAGCATTTT
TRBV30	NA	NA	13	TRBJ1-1	CAWSSGASTEAFF	TGTGCCTGGAGCTCTGGGGCCAGCACTGAAGCTTTCTTT
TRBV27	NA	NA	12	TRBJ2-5	CASSALQETQYF	TGTGCCAGCAGTGCGCTTCAAGAGACCCAGTACTTC
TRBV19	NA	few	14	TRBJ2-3	CASSRRSREDTQYF	TGTGCCAGTAGTAGACGCAGCAGGGAAGATACGCAGTATTTT
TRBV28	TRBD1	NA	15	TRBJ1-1	CASSPSGTGATEAFF	TGTGCCAGCAGTCCATCCGGGACAGGGGCCACTGAAGCTTTCTTT
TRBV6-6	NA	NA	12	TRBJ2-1	CASSYLLGEQFF	TGTGCCAGCAGTTACCTCCTGGGAGAGCAGTTCTTC
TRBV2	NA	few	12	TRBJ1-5	CASSGGNQPQHF	TGTGCCAGCAGTGGGGGTAATCAGCCCCAGCATTTT
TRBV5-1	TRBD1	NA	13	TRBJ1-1	CASSSTGLTEAFF	TGCGCCAGCAGCTCGACAGGGCTCACTGAAGCTTTCTTT
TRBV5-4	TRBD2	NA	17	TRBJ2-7	CASSPSPLAGAGNEQYF	TGTGCCAGCAGCCCCTCCCCCCTAGCGGGAGCCGGGAACGAGCAGTACTTC
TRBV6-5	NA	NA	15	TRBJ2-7	CASSYFRGSSYEQYF	TGTGCCAGCAGTTACTTTCGGGGTAGCTCCTACGAGCAGTACTTC